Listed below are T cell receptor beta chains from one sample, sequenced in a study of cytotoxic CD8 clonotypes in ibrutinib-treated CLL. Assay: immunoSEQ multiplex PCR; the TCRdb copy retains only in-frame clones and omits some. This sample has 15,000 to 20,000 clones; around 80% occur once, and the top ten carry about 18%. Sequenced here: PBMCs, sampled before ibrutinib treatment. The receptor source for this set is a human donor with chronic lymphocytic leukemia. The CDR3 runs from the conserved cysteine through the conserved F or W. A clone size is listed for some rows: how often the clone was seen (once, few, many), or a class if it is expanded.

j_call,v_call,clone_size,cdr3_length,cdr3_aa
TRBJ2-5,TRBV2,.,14,CASSFGQGGKTQYF
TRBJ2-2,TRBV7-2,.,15,CASTRSGAGSGELFF
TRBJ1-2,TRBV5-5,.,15,CASSLTGGVNYGYTF
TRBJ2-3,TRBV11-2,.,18,CASSLRWASQTSTDTQYF
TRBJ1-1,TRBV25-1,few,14,CASSDHHRQAEAFF
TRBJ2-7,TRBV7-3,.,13,CASGAGGFYEQYF
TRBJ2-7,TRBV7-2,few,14,CASSLGGRAGEQYF
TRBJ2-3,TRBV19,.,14,CATKSGPSTDTQYF
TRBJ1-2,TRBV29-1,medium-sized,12,CSTNRDPYGYTF
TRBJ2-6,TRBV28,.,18,CASSLNRDSDSGANVLTF
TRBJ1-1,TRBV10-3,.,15,CAISQVLTDQYEAFF
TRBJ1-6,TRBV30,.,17,CAWSDWDSLSGNSPLHF
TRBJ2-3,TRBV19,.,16,CASSPTGLLSTDTQYF
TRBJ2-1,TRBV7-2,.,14,CASSRTSANNEQFF
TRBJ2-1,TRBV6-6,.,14,CASSYSRVYNEQFF
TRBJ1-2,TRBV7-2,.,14,CASSSAGGNYGYTF
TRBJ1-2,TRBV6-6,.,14,CASSSKQGLDGYTF
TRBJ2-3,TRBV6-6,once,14,CASSSTGIGDTQYF
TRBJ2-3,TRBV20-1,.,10,CSAGSGKQYF
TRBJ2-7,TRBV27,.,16,CASAGVVGANSYEQYF
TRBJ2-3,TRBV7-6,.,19,CASSSPGLAGGLGTDTQYF
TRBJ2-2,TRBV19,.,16,CASSSPRNPSTGELFF
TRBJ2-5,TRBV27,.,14,CASSLIGNQETQYF
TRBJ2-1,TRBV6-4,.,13,CASSEYLRNEQFF
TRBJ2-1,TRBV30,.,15,CAWSILGGRSNEQFF
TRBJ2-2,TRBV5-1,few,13,CASSQQGDGELFF
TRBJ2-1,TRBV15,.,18,CATSREWGRDRSYNEQFF
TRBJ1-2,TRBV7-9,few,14,CASSSLGGAFGYTF
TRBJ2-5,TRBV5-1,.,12,CASSLEEETQYF
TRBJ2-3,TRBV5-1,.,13,CASSLEFGDTQYF
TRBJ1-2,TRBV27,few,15,CASRPDRGLFYGYTF
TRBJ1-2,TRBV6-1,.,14,CASRGDRANYGYTF
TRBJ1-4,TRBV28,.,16,CASSSHRASTNEKLFF
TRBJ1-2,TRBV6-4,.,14,CASSDSGGGLGYTF
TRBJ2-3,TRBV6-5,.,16,CASSYQQGINTDTQYF
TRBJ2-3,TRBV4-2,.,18,CASSQEGRGGGTFHTQYF
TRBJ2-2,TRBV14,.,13,CASSPVGSGELFF
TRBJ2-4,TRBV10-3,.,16,CAISESNPIAKNIQYF
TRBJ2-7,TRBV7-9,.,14,CASSLGGFGYEQYF
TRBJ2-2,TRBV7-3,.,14,CASSLGFSTGELFF
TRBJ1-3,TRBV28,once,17,CASTEGGADLSGNTIYF
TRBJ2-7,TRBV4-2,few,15,CASSYQRADSYEQYF
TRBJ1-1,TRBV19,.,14,CASSSRPGNTEAFF
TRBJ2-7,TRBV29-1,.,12,CSVGRAGYEQYF
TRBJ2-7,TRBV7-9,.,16,CASSLSGKRQTYEQYF
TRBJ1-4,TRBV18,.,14,CASSTGGTNEKLFF
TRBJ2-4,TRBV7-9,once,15,CASSLVGGTKNIQYF
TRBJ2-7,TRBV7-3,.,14,CASSETSGSIEQYF
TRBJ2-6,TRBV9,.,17,CASSVQGRTSGANVLTF
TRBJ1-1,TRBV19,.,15,CASSSSSRGHTEAFF
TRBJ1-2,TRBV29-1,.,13,CSVEDSSGPGYTF
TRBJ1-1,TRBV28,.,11,CASSLTYEAFF
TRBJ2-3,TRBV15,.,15,CATSSGTSGTDTQYF